Detailed here is one T cell receptor (beta chain). After re-calling the 5' RACE reads, TCRdb lists one entry per CDR3 protein, DNA absent. Its table lists 500,000 to 600,000 distinct CDR3 sequences. The data are from a study of T cells expressing NK-cell markers. Per germline, CDR1 KGHDR and CDR2 SFDVKD. The CDR3 has 16 amino acids. This clonotype was sampled from a young man in good health. What was sequenced was blood T cells: a sorted CD56 or NKG2C T cell subset, CD4+ or CD8+ T cells, or bulk PBMC T cells (not recorded which). V gene TRBV24-1 combines with J gene TRBJ2-1; TCRdb selects TRBD2, and the lack of DNA leaves this call unchecked. CDR3 in amino acids: CATSENSGSPYNEQFF.